This passage covers 27 T cell receptor beta chains from one sample sequenced in a study of blood T cell repertoires in COVID-19. Method: immunoSEQ multiplex PCR; TCRdb's copy keeps in-frame clones and lacks some. The sample has just under 350,000 clones, about nine tenths seen once. The sample comprised peripheral blood. The receptors come from a woman aged 45-60 years with COVID-19, enrolled during active disease.

The gene calls are TRBV29-1 and TRBJ2-3; D gene ambiguous. CDR1 and CDR2 (germline): SQVTM, ANQGSEA. The CDR3 loop spans 13 amino acids. Trimming took off 5 bases at V and 4 bases at J, with 13 bases between the two ends. The CDR3 DNA sequence: TGCAGCGTTCTTAGGCTGGAGTCAGATACGCAGTATTTT. Translated: CSVLRLESDTQYF.

This chain uses TRBV4-3 with TRBJ1-3; D ambiguous. Trimming removed 4 bases from V and 0 bases from J, with 10 bases in between. The germline gives CDR1 LGHNA, CDR2 YSLEER. The CDR3 has 15 amino acids. The CDR3 reads CASSLGAYSGNTIYF. CDR3 nucleotide sequence: TGCGCCAGCAGCCTCGGAGCGTACTCTGGAAACACCATATATTTT.

The V call is TRBV19, the J call TRBJ1-1, with TRBD1 identical over 8 bases. Germline CDR1 and CDR2: LNHDA and SQIVND (reference sequence). This CDR3 has 16 residues. J was trimmed by 0 bases and V by 5 bases; bases with no gene match: 8. For the CDR3, the DNA is TGTGCCAGTAGTGGGAGGTACAGGGGGATGAACACTGAAGCTTTCTTT. Residues: CASSGRYRGMNTEAFF.

The V and J genes are TRBV4-1 and TRBJ1-1; D call uncertain. Germline V gene lookup returns CDR1 MGHRA and CDR2 YSYEKL. This CDR3 contains 14 residues. Trimming removed 3 bases at V and 1 base at J, with 9 bases between. This CDR3 reads CASSQVRWNTEAFF. The CDR3 DNA is TGCGCCAGCAGCCAGGTCAGGTGGAACACTGAAGCTTTCTTT.

V is TRBV5-5 and J is TRBJ1-5, with 7 positions matching TRBD1. V lost 4 bases, J lost 8 bases, and 15 bases stayed unmatched. This CDR3 is built from 16 residues. CDR1 SGHKS and CDR2 YYEKEE come from the germline V gene (reference sequence). The DNA of the CDR3 is TGTGCCAGCAGCCCCTCGGACAGGCTCTTCGTAAAGCCCCAGCATTTT. The encoded protein is CASSPSDRLFVKPQHF.

The CDR3 nucleotides are TGCGCCAGCAGCCAAGACCCTAGCGAAACCTACACCGGGGAGCTGTTTTTT. It encodes CASSQDPSETYTGELFF. The chain links TRBV4-1 to TRBJ2-2, with D possibly being TRBD2 (6 bases). This CDR3 has 17 residues. The V end lost 0 bases, the J end lost 3 bases, and 14 bases lay between the germline ends. In germline, CDR1 is MGHRA, CDR2 YSYEKL.

The V and J genes are TRBV6-5 and TRBJ1-2; D remains unclear. Between the trimmed V and J ends, which lost 0 bases and 6 bases, there was a span of 8 bases. Per germline, CDR1 MNHEY and CDR2 SVGAGI. The CDR3 extends over 13 amino acids. CDR3 in amino acids: CASSYSRRDGYTF. The CDR3 DNA is TGTGCCAGCAGTTACTCTCGGAGAGATGGCTACACCTTC.

The chain has TRBV2 and TRBJ1-4; 9 positions match TRBD1. The V and J ends lost 5 bases and 5 bases, in that order; junction bases with no gene match: 3. CDR3 size: 14 residues. CDR1 and CDR2 (germline): SNHLY, FYNNEI. The CDR3 loop reads CASSSGTGNEKLFF. In DNA, the CDR3 is TGTGCCAGCAGTTCCGGGACAGGGAATGAAAAACTGTTTTTT.

The genes are TRBV7-8 and TRBJ2-2; D gene uncertain. The germline V and J ends were trimmed by 5 bases and 0 bases, with 19 bases remaining between them. Germline CDR1 reads SGHVS; CDR2 reads FQNEAQ. The CDR3 is 18 amino acids. This CDR3 reads CASSPESSAVANTGELFF. CDR3 coding DNA: TGTGCCAGCAGCCCCGAGTCAAGCGCCGTGGCGAACACCGGGGAGCTGTTTTTT.

This clone was seen a handful of times. The genes are TRBV4-1 and TRBJ1-1; a weak D match, TRBD1 (6 bases). Germline assignment: CDR1 MGHRA and CDR2 YSYEKL. The CDR3 loop spans 17 amino acids. V was pared by 2 bases and J by 3 bases, with 19 bases between. Here the CDR3 reads CASSQMPPRGMDTEAFF. The CDR3 DNA reads TGCGCCAGCAGCCAAATGCCCCCCAGGGGAATGGACACTGAAGCTTTCTTT.

V gene TRBV21-1 combines with J gene TRBJ1-5; the D call in the table, TRBD1, was not verified against the DNA. TRBV21-1 is a listed pseudogene. CDR3 length: 15 amino acids. The CDR3 nucleotides read TGTGCCAGCAGCAACAGGGGCCCTAGCAATCAGCCCCAGCATTTT. This gives the protein CASSNRGPSNQPQHF.

The V gene is TRBV5-1, the J gene TRBJ1-6; 10 positions agree with TRBD1. J was trimmed by 9 bases and V by 0 bases; bases with no gene match: 9. The CDR3 runs 17 residues. From germline, CDR1 is SGHRS and CDR2 YFSETQ. The chain's CDR3 is CASSLDWTGGSGSPLHF. The DNA of the CDR3 is TGCGCCAGCAGCTTGGATTGGACAGGGGGATCAGGTTCACCCCTCCACTTT.

This chain uses TRBV19 with TRBJ2-4; 8 nucleotides match TRBD1. The germline CDR1 and CDR2 sequences are LNHDA and SQIVND (reference sequence). This CDR3 comprises 14 residues. Trimming at V came to 6 bases and at J to 4 bases, leaving 5 bases not matched to a gene. The CDR3 bases are TGTGCCAGTAGGGGAACAGGGGGAAAAAACATTCAGTACTTC. Protein product: CASRGTGGKNIQYF.

The chain links TRBV6-5 to TRBJ1-1; D not resolved. This CDR3 is built from 14 residues. Trimming removed 6 bases at V and 3 bases at J, with 14 bases between. CDR1 MNHEY and CDR2 SVGAGI come from the germline V gene. CDR3 bases: TGTGCCAGCAGCTCTAACCTGCCCTACACTGAAGCTTTCTTT. Its translation: CASSSNLPYTEAFF.

The V and J genes are TRBV7-3 and TRBJ1-1; 7 positions agree with TRBD1. The germline gives CDR1 SGHTA, CDR2 FQGTGA. This CDR3 has 14 residues. J gave up 5 bases and V 4 bases, and 7 bases lay outside the gene matches. DNA for the CDR3: TGTGCCAGCAGCTCGACAGGGTGGAGGACTGAAGCTTTCTTT. Protein sequence: CASSSTGWRTEAFF.

This clone was picked up a small number of times. This chain links TRBV18 with TRBJ1-1; possibly TRBD1 for D (5 bases). The CDR3 runs to 15 residues. Germline-derived CDR1 and CDR2 are KGHSH and LQKENI. V was shortened by 1 base and J by 5 bases, with 14 bases between the two germline ends. Here the CDR3 DNA reads TGTGCCAGCTCACCACTAGGGGATTTGAGGACTGAAGCTTTCTTT. This codes for CASSPLGDLRTEAFF.

The rearrangement uses TRBV7-3 and TRBJ1-2; weak D call: TRBD1 (5 bases). The CDR3 has 17 amino acids. The ends were cut back, 2 bases at V and 4 bases at J, with 20 bases in the middle. The germline V gene encodes CDR1 SGHTA and CDR2 FQGTGA. The CDR3 DNA follows: TGTGCCAGCAGCTTATCACCGACGATGGTGGGGGGCTATGGCTACACCTTC. It translates to CASSLSPTMVGGYGYTF. The entire variable domain, with the rest obtained from reference TRBV7-3 and TRBJ1-2, is as follows: GAGVSQTPSNKVTEKGKYVELRCDPISGHTALYWYRQSLGQGPEFLIYFQGTGAADDSGLPNDRFFAVRPEGSVSTLKIQRTERGDSAVYLCASSLSPTMVGGYGYTFGSGTRLTVV.

The chain couples TRBV5-6 to TRBJ1-4; 7 nucleotides agree with TRBD1. Trimming took 4 bases from V and 6 from J; bases not matched to a gene: 6. The germline V gene has CDR1 SGHDT and CDR2 YYEEEE. The CDR3 is 14 residues long. Here the CDR3 reads CASSPDRLYEKLFF. The CDR3 DNA is TGTGCCAGCAGCCCGGACAGGCTTTATGAAAAACTGTTTTTT.

The V call is TRBV30, the J call TRBJ1-2; D call uncertain. The length of the CDR3 is 11 residues. Between the trimmed V and J ends, which lost 5 bases and 4 bases, there was a span of 8 bases. Germline V gene data show CDR1 as GTSNPN and CDR2 as SVGIG (reference sequence). The CDR3 DNA is TGTGCCTGGTACAGCTCCTATGGCTACACCTTC. Translating it yields CAWYSSYGYTF.

The genes are TRBV5-1 and TRBJ2-5; no reliable D call. This CDR3 spans 12 amino acids. Per the germline V gene, CDR1 is SGHRS and CDR2 is YFSETQ. The V end lost 2 bases, the J end lost 3 bases, and 5 bases lay between the germline ends. CDR3 sequence reads: CASSFSEETQYF. Written as DNA, the CDR3 is TGCGCCAGCAGCTTTAGTGAAGAGACCCAGTACTTC.

The chain employs TRBV2 and TRBJ1-2; perhaps TRBD1 as D (5 bases). The CDR3 runs 14 residues. V was trimmed by 8 bases and J by 7 bases, leaving 20 bases between them. The V gene's germline CDR1 is SNHLY and CDR2 FYNNEI. CDR3 sequence: CASQRSGGGLGYTF. The CDR3 DNA sequence: TGTGCCAGCCAAAGGTCCGGGGGAGGGCTTGGCTACACCTTC.

The chain employs TRBV3-1 (or the pseudogene TRBV3-2) and TRBJ1-2; D remains unclear. The V end lost 1 base, the J end lost 1 base, and 4 bases lay between the germline ends. Germline V gene lookup returns CDR1 LGHDT and CDR2 YNNKEL (reference sequence). The CDR3 is made up of 13 amino acids. This chain's CDR3 is CASSQGDNYGYTF. The CDR3 region has the DNA TGTGCCAGCAGCCAAGGAGATAACTATGGCTACACCTTC.

The rearrangement uses TRBV6-5 and TRBJ1-6; 12 bases map to TRBD1. CDR3 size: 15 residues. J was trimmed by 9 bases and V by 6 bases; bases with no gene match: 6. CDR1 and CDR2 (germline): MNHEY, SVGAGI. The CDR3 sequence is CASRPGQGAGSPLHF. The CDR3 DNA follows: TGTGCCAGCAGACCGGGACAGGGGGCTGGTTCACCCCTCCACTTT.

The V and J genes are TRBV18 and TRBJ1-1; D perhaps matches TRBD1 (5 bases). Germline V gene lookup returns CDR1 KGHSH and CDR2 LQKENI. Trimming stripped 4 bases from V and 8 bases from J, with 14 bases between. The CDR3 runs to 13 residues. CDR3 in DNA: TGTGCCAGCTCACAGGTGACAGTTGGAGAAGCTTTCTTT. This encodes CASSQVTVGEAFF.

The chain couples TRBV7-2 to TRBJ2-7; maybe TRBD2 (5 bases). This CDR3 has 14 residues. Germline-derived CDR1 and CDR2 are SGHTA and FQGNSA. The V end lost 0 bases, the J end lost 2 bases, and 8 bases lay between the germline ends. CDR3 region: CASSLASGTYEQYF. CDR3 DNA: TGTGCCAGCAGCTTAGCATCCGGGACCTACGAGCAGTACTTC.

The sample holds a few counts of this clone. The chain has TRBV11-3 and TRBJ2-7; 8 bases are shared with TRBD2. V trimming: 3 bases; J trimming: 2 bases; junction bases outside the gene matches: 3. This CDR3 spans 14 amino acids. The germline CDR1 and CDR2 sequences are SGHNT and YENEEA. DNA for the CDR3: TGTGCCAGCAGCTTTTCCGGGAGGGCCTACGAGCAGTACTTC. Translating gives CASSFSGRAYEQYF.

The CDR3 here is CASSAWSGSQETQYF. The CDR3 DNA is TGTGCCAGCAGCGCATGGTCCGGGAGCCAAGAGACCCAGTACTTC. The gene calls are TRBV7-2 and TRBJ2-5; D is possibly TRBD2 (6 bases). The CDR3 is 15 residues long. Germline loops: CDR1 SGHTA, CDR2 FQGNSA. Trimming shortened V by 5 bases and J by 1 base, and 14 bases separated the two germline ends.